These T cell receptor beta chains were read from a single sample in a study of Graves' ophthalmopathy and Graves' hyperthyroidism. TCRdb independently ran MiXCR on the multiplex PCR reads; one entry per CDR3 protein. The sample has hundreds of thousands of distinct CDR3 sequences; roughly two fifths are singletons. Sequencing used peripheral blood. These TCRs come from an adult man with Graves' ophthalmopathy. Each CDR3 is given with its conserved first and last residue. Each record gives: V gene, D gene, J gene, clone size, CDR3 length, CDR3 DNA, CDR3 protein. A D gene is named only where the DNA matches it firmly. Where a row states a size, it is once, few, many or the class of an expanded clone; other rows omit it.

V: TRBV15
D: NA
J: TRBJ2-5
size: few
length: 8
DNA: TGTGCCACCAGCAGAGGGGCGTTC
CDR3: CATSRGAF

V: TRBV2
D: NA
J: TRBJ1-4
size: once
length: 12
DNA: TGTGCCAGCAGGCGCGAGACGGGGTTTCTGTTTTTT
CDR3: CASRRETGFLFF

V: TRBV5-1
D: NA
J: TRBJ1-4
size: many
length: 16
DNA: TGCGCCAGCAGCTTGGAAGCGGGACTGGGTAATGAAAAACTGTTTTTT
CDR3: CASSLEAGLGNEKLFF

V: TRBV27
D: NA
J: TRBJ1-2
size: many
length: 13
DNA: TGTGCCAGCAGTTTATCCCCCAGCTATGGCTACACCTTC
CDR3: CASSLSPSYGYTF

V: TRBV13
D: NA
J: TRBJ2-2
size: few
length: 15
DNA: TGTGCCAGCAGCTTATTGGACGGTAGCACCGGGGAGCTGTTTTTT
CDR3: CASSLLDGSTGELFF

V: TRBV2
D: TRBD2
J: TRBJ2-7
size: many
length: 14
DNA: TGTGCCAGCAGTGGCCCCGGGGGGTCCTACGAGCAGTACTTC
CDR3: CASSGPGGSYEQYF

V: TRBV6-6
D: TRBD1
J: TRBJ1-5
size: NA
length: 14
DNA: TGTGCCAGCAGTGACAGGGGGCTAAATCAGCCCCAGCATTTT
CDR3: CASSDRGLNQPQHF

V: TRBV19
D: NA
J: TRBJ1-1
size: many
length: 15
DNA: TGTGCCAGTAGCTCCCGGACAGTTATGAACACTGAAGCTTTCTTT
CDR3: CASSSRTVMNTEAFF

V: TRBV20-1
D: NA
J: TRBJ1-1
size: few
length: 10
DNA: TGCAGTGCTTTATCGGGAGTGGCTTTCTTT
CDR3: CSALSGVAFF

V: TRBV25-1
D: TRBD1
J: TRBJ1-1
size: once
length: 13
DNA: TGTGCCAGCAGGGAAGGCAGGGGGACTGAAGCTTTCTTT
CDR3: CASREGRGTEAFF

V: TRBV30
D: NA
J: TRBJ1-1
size: few
length: 13
DNA: TGTGCCTGGAGACTAGGCAGGAACACTGAAGCTTTCTTT
CDR3: CAWRLGRNTEAFF

V: TRBV12-3/TRBV12-4
D: NA
J: TRBJ2-7
size: few
length: 13
DNA: TGTGCCAGCAGTTGGGGGAGCTCCTACGAGCAGTACTTC
CDR3: CASSWGSSYEQYF

V: TRBV15
D: NA
J: TRBJ1-5
size: NA
length: 12
DNA: TGTGCCACCAGCAGAGATTTGGGGCCCCAGCATTTT
CDR3: CATSRDLGPQHF

V: TRBV19
D: TRBD1
J: TRBJ1-1
size: NA
length: 12
DNA: TGTGCCAGTTTAACAGGGGGCACTGAAGCTTTCTTT
CDR3: CASLTGGTEAFF

V: TRBV7-9
D: NA
J: TRBJ1-2
size: many
length: 17
DNA: TGTGCCAGCAGCTTATTTGGGCAGACTTCAACTAACTATGGCTACACCTTC
CDR3: CASSLFGQTSTNYGYTF

V: TRBV12-3/TRBV12-4
D: TRBD1
J: TRBJ1-1
size: few
length: 15
DNA: TGTGCCAGCAGGCCGGGACAGGGGGAGAACACTGAAGCTTTCTTT
CDR3: CASRPGQGENTEAFF

V: TRBV12-3/TRBV12-4
D: NA
J: TRBJ1-6
size: NA
length: 16
DNA: TGTGCCAGCGTTGGACTAGCGGGAGGGGACAATTCACCCCTCCACTTT
CDR3: CASVGLAGGDNSPLHF

V: TRBV15
D: TRBD1
J: TRBJ2-7
size: NA
length: 14
DNA: TGTGCCACCAGCAGCTTGGGACAGAGCTACGAGCAGTACTTC
CDR3: CATSSLGQSYEQYF

V: TRBV13
D: NA
J: TRBJ1-2
size: many
length: 14
DNA: TGTGCCAGCAGCTCAGAGACAGGCGCCTATGGCTACACCTTC
CDR3: CASSSETGAYGYTF

V: TRBV12-3/TRBV12-4
D: NA
J: TRBJ2-3
size: few
length: 15
DNA: TGTGCCAGCAGCCCCGTAGGGATGAGCACAGATACGCAGTATTTT
CDR3: CASSPVGMSTDTQYF

V: TRBV27
D: NA
J: TRBJ1-5
size: NA
length: 13
DNA: TGTGCCAGCAGCCGGGCGCAGGGACAGCCCCAGCATTTT
CDR3: CASSRAQGQPQHF

V: TRBV14
D: TRBD1
J: TRBJ1-4
size: NA
length: 12
DNA: TGTGCCAGCCGGGACAGCAATGAAAAACTGTTTTTT
CDR3: CASRDSNEKLFF

V: TRBV20-1
D: TRBD2
J: TRBJ2-7
size: NA
length: 14
DNA: TGCAGTGCTAGACTAGCGGGGTCATTGGGGGAGCAGTACTTC
CDR3: CSARLAGSLGEQYF

V: TRBV2
D: NA
J: TRBJ1-4
size: many
length: 17
DNA: TGTGCCAGCAGTTCCTCTTCAGCAGCGGCAACTAATGAAAAACTGTTTTTT
CDR3: CASSSSSAAATNEKLFF

V: TRBV7-8
D: NA
J: TRBJ2-5
size: few
length: 16
DNA: TGTGCCAGCAGCTTAAAAAGGGGCGGGATCGGAGAGACCCAGTACTTC
CDR3: CASSLKRGGIGETQYF

V: TRBV19
D: NA
J: TRBJ1-2
size: many
length: 12
DNA: TGTGCCAGTAGTATGGGACTACGTGGCTACACCTTC
CDR3: CASSMGLRGYTF

V: TRBV7-9
D: NA
J: TRBJ1-2
size: many
length: 14
DNA: TGTGCCAGCAGCTTTATGACAGGCCAGGAGGGCTACACCTTC
CDR3: CASSFMTGQEGYTF

V: TRBV7-3
D: TRBD2
J: TRBJ2-5
size: many
length: 16
DNA: TGTGCCAGCAGCTTAGGGGGACTAGCTAGGGGTGAGACCCAGTACTTC
CDR3: CASSLGGLARGETQYF

V: TRBV7-6
D: NA
J: TRBJ1-4
size: NA
length: 13
DNA: TGTGCCAGCGCCAGGGGAATCGATGAAAAACTGTTTTTT
CDR3: CASARGIDEKLFF

V: TRBV19
D: NA
J: TRBJ2-5
size: NA
length: 16
DNA: TGTGCCAGTAGTATGAGTCAGGACGGACCGGGAAAGCCCCAGTACTTC
CDR3: CASSMSQDGPGKPQYF

V: TRBV5-1
D: TRBD1
J: TRBJ2-7
size: few
length: 15
DNA: TGCGCCAGCAGCTTGGACGGGACAGGTTCCTACGAGCAGTACTTC
CDR3: CASSLDGTGSYEQYF

V: TRBV5-8
D: NA
J: TRBJ2-2
size: many
length: 12
DNA: TGTGCCAGCAGCTTGGAGTTCGGGGAGCTGTTTTTT
CDR3: CASSLEFGELFF

V: TRBV15
D: NA
J: TRBJ2-2
size: many
length: 15
DNA: TGTGCCACCAGCAGAGATCTTGGCCGACCCGGGGAGCTGTTTTTT
CDR3: CATSRDLGRPGELFF

V: TRBV12-3/TRBV12-4
D: NA
J: TRBJ1-2
size: many
length: 13
DNA: TGTGCCAGCGGTGGACAACTTCACTATGGCTACACCTTC
CDR3: CASGGQLHYGYTF

V: TRBV9
D: NA
J: TRBJ2-2
size: NA
length: 16
DNA: TGTGCCAGCAGCGTAGCTACCCGGGAGAACACCGGGGAGCTGTTTTTT
CDR3: CASSVATRENTGELFF

V: TRBV18
D: NA
J: TRBJ1-1
size: NA
length: 13
DNA: TGTGCCAGCTCACGTGTAGAACAGACTGAAGCTTTCTTT
CDR3: CASSRVEQTEAFF

V: TRBV19
D: NA
J: TRBJ1-1
size: many
length: 12
DNA: TGTGCCAGCAGCGGCATGAACACTGAAGCTTTCTTT
CDR3: CASSGMNTEAFF

V: TRBV2
D: NA
J: TRBJ2-7
size: few
length: 15
DNA: TGTGCCAGCAGGGGCACAGGAGGCCTAAGCTACGAGCAGTACTTC
CDR3: CASRGTGGLSYEQYF

V: TRBV6-5
D: NA
J: TRBJ2-2
size: NA
length: 15
DNA: TGTGCCAGCTCCAACGGGGGATGGGACACCGGGGAGCTGTTTTTT
CDR3: CASSNGGWDTGELFF

V: TRBV27
D: NA
J: TRBJ1-2
size: many
length: 14
DNA: TGTGCCAGCAGTCAGGGCGCGTCTCCCTATGGCTACACCTTC
CDR3: CASSQGASPYGYTF

V: TRBV7-2
D: TRBD1
J: TRBJ2-2
size: NA
length: 15
DNA: TGCGCCAGCAGCCAAGGACAGGTGAACACCGGGGAGCTGTTTTTT
CDR3: CASSQGQVNTGELFF

V: TRBV12-5
D: NA
J: TRBJ1-2
size: NA
length: 13
DNA: TGTGCTAGTGGTTTGGGCCAGGCCCTTGGCTACACCTTC
CDR3: CASGLGQALGYTF

V: TRBV25-1
D: TRBD1
J: TRBJ1-1
size: once
length: 17
DNA: TGTGCCAGCAGTGAAGGGTCCGGGACAGGGATGAACACTGAAGCTTTCTTT
CDR3: CASSEGSGTGMNTEAFF

V: TRBV29-1
D: NA
J: TRBJ2-7
size: many
length: 13
DNA: TGCAGCGTTACCCTAGTGGACCTATACGAGCAGTACTTC
CDR3: CSVTLVDLYEQYF

V: TRBV7-9
D: TRBD2
J: TRBJ2-5
size: NA
length: 19
DNA: TGCGCCAGCAGCCTCGACCCCGGGACTAGCGGGGGGGGAAAAGAGACCCAGTACTTC
CDR3: CASSLDPGTSGGGKETQYF

V: TRBV19
D: NA
J: TRBJ2-2
size: many
length: 12
DNA: TGTGCCAGTAGTCCGTTGCCCGGGGAGCTGTTTTTT
CDR3: CASSPLPGELFF

V: TRBV27
D: NA
J: TRBJ2-7
size: few
length: 11
DNA: TGTGCCAGTGGGCCGTTGGGCGAGCAGTACTTC
CDR3: CASGPLGEQYF

V: TRBV5-1
D: NA
J: TRBJ1-5
size: NA
length: 19
DNA: TGCGCCAGCAGCTTGGCGGGGGCAAACAGGTACGGGTACAATCAGCCCCAGCATTTT
CDR3: CASSLAGANRYGYNQPQHF

V: TRBV5-8
D: TRBD1
J: TRBJ1-2
size: many
length: 15
DNA: TGTGCCAGCAGCCTACAGGGGGCAGGGAACTATGGCTACACCTTC
CDR3: CASSLQGAGNYGYTF

V: TRBV25-1
D: NA
J: TRBJ1-4
size: NA
length: 14
DNA: NA
CDR3: CASVANGTAGDGFF

V: TRBV4-3
D: NA
J: TRBJ1-3
size: few
length: 17
DNA: TGCGCCAGCAGCCAAGACTTGTCCGGAATCTCTGGAAACACCATATATTTT
CDR3: CASSQDLSGISGNTIYF

V: TRBV7-9
D: TRBD1
J: TRBJ1-6
size: many
length: 15
DNA: TGTGCCAGCAGCTTGACAGGGGGTCGGCTCTCACCCCTCCACTTT
CDR3: CASSLTGGRLSPLHF

V: TRBV7-3
D: NA
J: TRBJ1-1
size: many
length: 14
DNA: TGTGCCAGCAGCTCTAACAGGGACGACACTGAAGCTTTCTTT
CDR3: CASSSNRDDTEAFF

V: TRBV29-1
D: TRBD2
J: TRBJ2-5
size: NA
length: 15
DNA: TGCAGCGTTTACACTAGCGGGGGGGCTCGAGAGACCCAGTACTTC
CDR3: CSVYTSGGARETQYF

V: TRBV2
D: NA
J: TRBJ1-5
size: NA
length: 14
DNA: TGTGCCAGCAGTGGGACAACAGATAATCAGCCCCAGCATTTT
CDR3: CASSGTTDNQPQHF

V: TRBV5-1
D: NA
J: TRBJ2-7
size: many
length: 14
DNA: TGCGCCAGCAGCTTGGCAGGGACCTCTGATGAGCAGTACTTC
CDR3: CASSLAGTSDEQYF

V: TRBV10-3
D: TRBD1
J: TRBJ1-1
size: few
length: 13
DNA: TGTGCCAGCACCGGGACAGGGGGCTCTGAAGCTTTCTTT
CDR3: CASTGTGGSEAFF

V: TRBV11-2
D: NA
J: TRBJ2-1
size: NA
length: 13
DNA: TGTGCCAGCAGCTTATTTTTAAGGAATGAGCAGTTCTTC
CDR3: CASSLFLRNEQFF

V: TRBV29-1
D: NA
J: TRBJ1-1
size: many
length: 14
DNA: TGCAGCGTTGATGGCGGTGGTACCAGCACTGAAGCTTTCTTT
CDR3: CSVDGGGTSTEAFF